The 22 T cell receptor beta chains below come from one sample, sequenced in a study of persistence of HIV-infected CD4 T cells (dated by TCRdb to between 2020 and 2021). The treatment or condition label here, explained by the study, means: suppressive antiretroviral therapy. As a nonspecific positive control representing the CD4+ T cell repertoire, cells were stimulated with anti-CD3/anti-CD28 magnetic beads. CD4+ T cells that responded were sorted based on upregulation of both CD40 ligand and CD69. TCRbeta repertoires were sequenced from genomic DNA with the immunoSEQ hsTCRB assay version 4 in survey mode. Here the immuneACCESS table is served through TCRdb, limited to in-frame sequences with V and J called. Missing clones are a known gap in these copies; in checked studies unresolved V genes cover under half, and the rest lacks a known reason. For this sample there are roughly 45,000 clones; 89% appear just once. The ten largest clones take up over 0.9% of the sample.

No cognate antigen is known for these TCRs. The source material was CD4+ T cells sorted from PBMCs after 18-hour stimulation, sampled from a patient who received antiretroviral therapy. The cell subset or site label on this specimen signifies: CD40L+CD69+ CD4 T cells responding to anti-CD3/anti-CD28 beads, representing the overall repertoire. These receptors all stem from an adult man with HIV who was CMV-seropositive.

The chain is built from TRBV19 and TRBJ1-2; 9 bases are shared with TRBD1. CDR3 size: 16 residues. The V segment lost 3 bases and the J segment 8 bases; nucleotides outside the gene matches: 13. Per germline, CDR1 LNHDA and CDR2 SQIVND (reference sequence). CDR3 coding DNA: TGTGCCAGTAGTATGGGGACAGGGAACAGCCCCGGCGGCTACACCTTC. Protein sequence: CASSMGTGNSPGGYTF.

The chain uses TRBV29-1 and TRBJ2-7; the match to TRBD1 covers 7 bases. Germline loops: CDR1 SQVTM, CDR2 ANQGSEA. Trimming removed 6 bases from V and 3 bases from J; junction bases left unmatched: 5. The CDR3 loop spans 12 amino acids. Written as DNA, the CDR3 is TGCAGCGTGGCCAGGGACAGCTACGAGCAGTACTTC. Translation: CSVARDSYEQYF.

The V call is TRBV29-1, the J call TRBJ2-1, with 11 bases fitting TRBD2. Unmatched junction bases numbered 6, after V lost 4 bases and J lost 7 bases. The germline V gene encodes CDR1 SQVTM and CDR2 ANQGSEA. This CDR3 spans 14 amino acids. The CDR3: CSVASGGPWNEQFF. For the CDR3, the DNA is TGCAGCGTTGCTAGCGGGGGGCCCTGGAATGAGCAGTTCTTC.

This clone was seen only once. The chain recombines TRBV5-1 with TRBJ2-3, with TRBD2 matching 7 bases. This CDR3 spans 11 amino acids. Germline CDR1 SGHRS, CDR2 YFSETQ. The J segment lost 7 bases and the V segment lost 7 bases, leaving 3 bases of the junction unmatched. The CDR3 is CASLGGYTQYF. The CDR3, as DNA: TGCGCCAGCTTGGGGGGGTATACGCAGTATTTT.

The gene calls are TRBV2 and TRBJ2-1; 10 bases are a match to TRBD1. Germline trimming cut 4 bases from V and 10 bases from J; bases unmatched to any gene: 1. The germline V gene encodes CDR1 SNHLY and CDR2 FYNNEI. The CDR3 contains 12 residues. This CDR3 is CASSGTGGEQFF. The CDR3 coding sequence is TGTGCCAGCAGTGGGACAGGGGGAGAGCAGTTCTTC.

The chain links TRBV18 to TRBJ2-3, with D perhaps TRBD1 (6 bases). The CDR3 is 15 residues long. Germline loops: CDR1 KGHSH, CDR2 LQKENI. Trimming left V 4 bases short and J 2 bases short, with 13 bases between. DNA of the CDR3: TGTGCCAGCTCACAACTTTCAGGGGTCACAGATACGCAGTATTTT. Translated: CASSQLSGVTDTQYF.

The chain joins TRBV14 to TRBJ1-1; D remains ambiguous. V dropped 3 bases and J dropped 10 bases, with 15 bases sitting between them. The CDR3 covers 13 residues. CDR1 is SGHDN, CDR2 FVKESK, per germline. The CDR3 is CASSQSLQTGAFF. CDR3 sequence (DNA): TGTGCCAGCAGCCAGAGCCTCCAGACGGGAGCTTTCTTT.

The J gene is TRBJ2-7, the V gene TRBV9; 9 positions match TRBD1. Germline CDR1 and CDR2: SGDLS and YYNGEE. V lost 2 bases to trimming and J lost 6 bases; unmatched junction nucleotides: 6. The CDR3 contains 14 residues. CDR3 amino acids: CASSVGGQGSEQYF. The CDR3 DNA sequence: TGTGCCAGCAGCGTGGGGGGACAGGGAAGCGAGCAGTACTTC.

This clone occurred a few times. J is TRBJ1-2 and V is TRBV19; a weak D match, TRBD1 (6 bases). The CDR3 runs 13 residues. Germline V gene sequence: CDR1 LNHDA, CDR2 SQIVND (reference sequence). Deletions cut 2 bases from V and 7 bases from J, with 11 bases between. CDR3 DNA sequence: TGTGCCAGTAGTATATCGGGGGCGCTTGGCTACACCTTC. It yields the protein CASSISGALGYTF.

This clone was seen a single time. The CDR3 bases are TGCAGCGTTGAGGACGGCTCCTACGAGCAGTACTTC. This sequence encodes CSVEDGSYEQYF. This rearrangement joins TRBV29-1 to TRBJ2-7, with unresolved D. This CDR3 spans 12 amino acids. CDR1 is SQVTM, CDR2 ANQGSEA, per germline. V was shortened by 3 bases and J by 0 bases, with 6 bases between the two germline ends.

CDR3 residues: CASSLLRGRDTGELFF. The DNA for the CDR3 is TGTGCCAGCAGCTTGCTACGGGGGCGGGACACCGGGGAGCTGTTTTTT. The rearrangement links TRBV5-4 to TRBJ2-2, with D tentatively TRBD1 or TRBD2 (6 bases each). The CDR3 contains 16 residues. Germline assignment: CDR1 SGHNT and CDR2 YYREEE (reference sequence). V shed 1 base and J shed 3 bases, with 13 bases lying between them.

This chain connects TRBV19 to TRBJ1-5; D ambiguous. The CDR3 has 12 residues. Germline assignment: CDR1 LNHDA and CDR2 SQIVND (reference sequence). Deletions cut 1 base from V and 6 bases from J, with 4 bases between. In DNA, the CDR3 is TGTGCCAGTAGTATAGGTATTCAGCCCCAGCATTTT. Amino acid sequence: CASSIGIQPQHF.

The sample holds a few counts of this clone. The chain couples TRBV28 to TRBJ1-2, with a weak D call TRBD1 (6 bases). This CDR3 comprises 17 residues. Germline V gene sequence: CDR1 MDHEN, CDR2 SYDVKM. The V end lost 5 bases, the J end lost 0 bases, and 19 bases lay between the germline ends. CDR3 in DNA: TGTGCCAGCAGTACCGACTCGACAGGACTAGCTAACTATGGCTACACCTTC. The encoded protein is CASSTDSTGLANYGYTF.

V gene TRBV27 combines with J gene TRBJ1-1; unclear D gene. V lost 3 bases to trimming and J lost 2 bases, with 16 bases between them. This CDR3 spans 16 amino acids. Looked up from germline, CDR1 is MNHEY and CDR2 is SMNVEV (reference sequence). In nucleotides, the CDR3 is TGTGCCAGCAGTTTTACTCCTGGACTGTACAACACTGAAGCTTTCTTT. Translation gives CASSFTPGLYNTEAFF.

The V and J genes are TRBV4-1 and TRBJ2-7; D assignment may be TRBD1 or TRBD2 (5 bases each). The V end was cut by 6 bases, the J end by 0 bases, with 15 bases between. The CDR3 has 15 amino acids. CDR1 and CDR2 (germline): MGHRA, YSYEKL. CDR3 sequence: CASSRTGTVSYEQYF. DNA of the CDR3: TGCGCCAGCAGTCGGACCGGGACCGTCTCCTACGAGCAGTACTTC.

The CDR3 sequence is CASKADRNQPQHF. The DNA for the CDR3 is TGTGCCAGCAAGGCAGATCGCAATCAGCCCCAGCATTTT. The chain is built from TRBV2 and TRBJ1-5; D remains ambiguous. Trimming pared 7 bases from V and 2 bases from J, leaving 9 bases between. The V gene's germline CDR1 is SNHLY and CDR2 FYNNEI. This CDR3 has 13 residues.

This clone was seen only once. This chain uses TRBV24-1 with TRBJ2-3; D remains ambiguous. This CDR3 spans 15 amino acids. Germline V lookup: CDR1 KGHDR, CDR2 SFDVKD. Trimming removed 0 bases at V and 5 bases at J, with 11 bases between. CDR3 DNA: TGTGCCACCAGTGATTTGCAGGCCGGCTTAGATACGCAGTATTTT. It encodes CATSDLQAGLDTQYF.

V gene TRBV6-5 combines with J gene TRBJ1-4; possibly TRBD1 for D (5 bases). The CDR3 sequence is 15 residues long. Germline V CDR1 and CDR2: MNHEY, SVGAGI. V shed 8 bases and J shed 5 bases, with 18 bases lying between them. CDR3 sequence (DNA): TGTGCCAGCGGAGTCAGGCCAGGGAGGAATGAAAAACTGTTTTTT. Translation gives CASGVRPGRNEKLFF.

This CDR3 reads CASSSQRGGGNTGELFF. CDR3 DNA sequence: TGTGCCAGCAGCTCTCAAAGGGGCGGGGGAAACACCGGGGAGCTGTTTTTT. The rearrangement joins TRBV28 to TRBJ2-2, with 7 bases aligning to TRBD2. The trim removed 6 bases at V and 2 bases at J, leaving 12 bases unmatched. The CDR3 sequence is 17 residues long. CDR1 MDHEN and CDR2 SYDVKM come from the germline V gene.

This clone was seen just once. The chain links TRBV6-1 to TRBJ2-7, with D unresolved. Germline CDR1 is MNHNS and CDR2 is SASEGT. This CDR3 region has 13 residues. Trimming shortened V by 5 bases and J by 0 bases, and 8 bases separated the two germline ends. In DNA, the CDR3 is TGTGCCAGCAGTTCCGCATTCTCCTACGAGCAGTACTTC. Translation gives CASSSAFSYEQYF.

The chain employs TRBV24-1 and TRBJ2-7, with a weak D call TRBD1 (5 bases). This CDR3 is built from 15 residues. Germline V gives CDR1 KGHDR, CDR2 SFDVKD. V was trimmed by 4 bases and J by 6 bases, leaving 18 bases between them. The CDR3 nucleotides read TGTGCCACCAGTGACCCTCGGACACCATACGCCGAGCAGTACTTC. Its protein is CATSDPRTPYAEQYF.

The genes are TRBV28 and TRBJ1-5; 8 bases agree with TRBD1. This CDR3 has 14 residues. V shed 8 bases and J 1 base; nucleotides not matched to a gene: 4. CDR1 and CDR2 from the germline V gene are MDHEN and SYDVKM. The CDR3 bases are TGTGCCAGCCGGAGACAGGGGAGCAATCAGCCCCAGCATTTT. Translated, it gives CASRRQGSNQPQHF.